What follows are 11 T cell receptor beta chains derived from one specimen sequenced in a study of OX40 agonist ivuxolimab in advanced cancers. Measured with immunoSEQ multiplex PCR; TCRdb has only the in-frame clones, and not every one. The sample gives over 55,000 clones, around 80% of which show up once; more than 4% is in the top ten. The sample here was CD4+ or CD8+ T cells sorted from blood, taken in a trial of the OX40 agonist ivuxolimab. The receptors shown here come from an adult with an advanced solid tumor such as melanoma, head and neck, liver or kidney cancer.

The chain joins TRBV5-5 to TRBJ1-4; perhaps TRBD1 as D (5 bases). Trimming removed 6 bases at V and 3 bases at J, with 15 bases between. Germline values: CDR1 SGHKS, CDR2 YYEKEE (reference sequence). This CDR3 has 15 residues. CDR3 nucleotide sequence: TGTGCCAGCACCCTCAGACAGCTCCCTAATGAAAAACTGTTTTTT. This gives the protein CASTLRQLPNEKLFF.

The table lists this clone with a few counts. The gene calls are TRBV28 and TRBJ1-5; possible D gene TRBD1, 6 bases. Trimming removed 8 bases from V and 15 bases from J, with 14 bases in between. The CDR3 has 10 residues. Germline V gene lookup returns CDR1 MDHEN and CDR2 SYDVKM. The CDR3 DNA follows: TGTGCCAGCGGATCCGGGACAAGGCATTTT. Translated: CASGSGTRHF.

In nucleotides, the CDR3 is TGTGCCAGCAGCTTATTCGAGCGGGCGAACACCGGGGAGCTGTTTTTT. Translated, it gives CASSLFERANTGELFF. The gene calls are TRBV7-3 and TRBJ2-2, with D tentatively TRBD2 (6 bases). The V and J ends lost 2 bases and 0 bases respectively, with 10 bases between them. The CDR3 extends over 16 amino acids. Germline V lookup: CDR1 SGHTA, CDR2 FQGTGA.

The chain combines TRBV10-3 with TRBJ1-1; no reliable D call. The ends were cut back, 4 bases at V and 1 base at J, with 7 bases in the middle. CDR1 is ENHRY and CDR2 is SYGVKD in the germline V gene. The CDR3 is made up of 13 amino acids. CDR3 residues: CAISASGNTEAFF. The CDR3 DNA is TGTGCCATCAGTGCTTCAGGGAACACTGAAGCTTTCTTT.

The chain couples TRBV6-5 to TRBJ2-5; no reliable D call. This CDR3 contains 11 residues. The germline gives CDR1 MNHEY, CDR2 SVGAGI. V lost 2 bases and J lost 5, with 3 bases in between. The CDR3, as DNA: TGTGCCAGCAGTTACATTGAGACCCAGTACTTC. Translation gives CASSYIETQYF.

As for this clone: The same CDR3 can be traced to other DNA sequences in this sample. The genes are TRBV7-2 and TRBJ2-2, with 9 positions matching TRBD1. The CDR3 is 16 amino acids. The germline V gene encodes CDR1 SGHTA and CDR2 FQGNSA. The V gene end was trimmed by 3 bases and the J gene end by 1 base; junction bases not matched to a gene: 3. This chain's CDR3 is CASSFGGQGNTGELFF. CDR3 sequence (DNA): TGTGCCAGCAGCTTTGGGGGACAGGGGAACACCGGGGAGCTGTTTTTT.

In this sample, this clone turned up a few times. The chain uses TRBV7-9 and TRBJ1-6, with D maybe TRBD1 (6 bases). V was shortened by 1 base and J by 10 bases, with 11 bases between the two germline ends. This CDR3 has 14 residues. Per germline, CDR1 SEHNR and CDR2 FQNEAQ (reference sequence). CDR3 nucleotides: TGTGCCAGCAGCTTAGACAGGGTCGGGTCACCCCTCCACTTT. It encodes CASSLDRVGSPLHF.

This chain connects TRBV4-1 to TRBJ2-5; D might be TRBD2 (6 bases). The CDR3 consists of 12 residues. CDR1 and CDR2 (germline): MGHRA, YSYEKL. Trimming stripped 4 bases from V and 5 bases from J, with 8 bases between. The DNA of the CDR3 is TGCGCCAGCAGCCGCGGAGGGGAGACCCAGTACTTC. This codes for CASSRGGETQYF.

This clone was counted a few times. The chain couples TRBV6-4 to TRBJ1-2, with 8 bases that match TRBD1. The ends lost 6 bases at V and 6 bases at J; junction bases unmatched: 9. The CDR3 contains 14 residues. Germline loops: CDR1 MRHNA, CDR2 SNTAGT. Here the CDR3 reads CASSAKDRADGYTF. In nucleotides, the CDR3 is TGTGCCAGCAGCGCCAAGGACAGGGCCGATGGCTACACCTTC.

J is TRBJ2-7 and V is TRBV18; D call uncertain. Trimming shortened V by 3 bases and J by 2 bases, and 11 bases separated the two germline ends. This CDR3 contains 14 residues. Germline values: CDR1 KGHSH, CDR2 LQKENI. The CDR3 sequence: CASSPRQRTYEQYF. Here the CDR3 DNA reads TGTGCCAGCTCACCGCGTCAGCGAACCTACGAGCAGTACTTC.

This clone showed up just a few times. The chain links TRBV7-6 to TRBJ2-3; 7 nucleotides agree with TRBD1. Germline CDR1 is SGHVS and CDR2 is FNYEAQ. The J segment lost 2 bases and the V segment lost 8 bases, leaving 4 bases of the junction unmatched. The CDR3 spans 13 residues. The CDR3: CASSGTVTDTQYF. The CDR3, as DNA: TGTGCCAGCTCGGGGACAGTCACAGATACGCAGTATTTT.